A few counts support the clone carrying this T cell receptor beta chain. What it binds is not known. The data were taken from a study of molecular identifiers for immune sequencing clone quantification. Study-wide background: Replicates involved a five-way split of RNA from around 20,000 or 100,000 naive CD8 cells, with sequencing of four.

This CDR3 spans 15 amino acids. The V gene's germline CDR1 is LNHDA and CDR2 SQIVND (reference sequence). V was shortened by 5 bases and J by 5 bases, with 15 bases between the two germline ends. Whole-study results and caveats: Beyond 20 RNA copies, clones held over 98% of effector molecules, compared with under 1% in naive cells.

Previously described methods and listed TCR primers were used for bulk TCR libraries. Each CDR3 protein is one row after TCRdb ran MiXCR on the PCR reads. Among about half a million distinct CDR3 sequences, around 23% were seen once, and the ten largest hold 0.7% to 0.9%. The chain recombines TRBV19 with TRBJ2-2; possible D gene TRBD1, 6 bases. The source of this sequence is a human donor in good health. Some libraries in this study had Jurkat cell RNA spiked in. The sample taken for sequencing was naive CD8+ T cells from blood, with Jurkat cell RNA spiked in. Subset specified: FACS-sorted CD8+CD4-CCR7+CD45RA+ naive T cells. CDR3 in amino acids: CASSAHSRGTGELFF. The CDR3 region has the DNA TGTGCCAGTAGTGCGCACTCCAGGGGAACCGGGGAGCTGTTTTTT.